One and the same sample provided the 15 T cell receptor beta chains below, sequenced in a study of regulatory T cells in long-lasting Graves disease. The sample's time point: newly diagnosed GD, antithyroid drugs for less than 3 months. Construction of the TCR library relied on RNA isolated from PBMCs. To make TCR beta libraries, researchers used iRepertoire HTBI primers and Arm-PCR of CDR3 regions. MiXCR was run by TCRdb on the multiplex PCR reads, yielding one entry per CDR3 protein. This table has hundreds of thousands of distinct CDR3 sequences, roughly 15% appearing once. This material consisted of peripheral blood mononuclear cells (PBMCs), taken at new diagnosis, from a patient treated with antithyroid drugs. The receptors were gathered from a female donor with Graves disease.

This clonotype was seen many times. The rearrangement joins TRBV20-1 to TRBJ1-2; tentative D call: TRBD1 (5 bases). V was trimmed by 4 bases and J by 8 bases, leaving 20 bases between them. Germline lookup yields CDR1 DFQATT and CDR2 SNEGSKA (reference sequence). This CDR3 region has 14 residues. CDR3 in DNA: TGCAGTGCTACAACACGGGACTCCCGACGAGGCTACACCTTC. Its translation is CSATTRDSRRGYTF.

This clonotype was seen many times. The rearrangement links TRBV2 to TRBJ1-5; D is undetermined. Germline V gene data show CDR1 as SNHLY and CDR2 as FYNNEI. There are 14 residues in the CDR3. V was clipped by 4 bases and J by 0 bases, with 7 bases between them. DNA for the CDR3: TGTGCCAGCAGTGGATCACCTAGCAATCAGCCCCAGCATTTT. Its protein product is CASSGSPSNQPQHF.

In this sample, this clonotype turned up many times. The V and J genes are TRBV7-8 and TRBJ2-4, with 9 bases matching TRBD1. Germline V gene sequence: CDR1 SGHVS, CDR2 FQNEAQ. This CDR3 comprises 19 residues. J was trimmed by 9 bases and V by 5 bases; bases with no gene match: 23. The CDR3 nucleotides read TGTGCCAGCAGCCAGTTCCTTATCCTCGGTGGACAGGGGACCGTCATTCAGTACTTC. It is translated as CASSQFLILGGQGTVIQYF.

Details on this clonotype: A far larger clone is one base from this, pointing to a likely read error. As DNA, the CDR3 is TGTGCCAGCAGCTTATTGAAGGGTTATAGCACAGATACGCAGTATTTT. It is translated as CASSLLKGYSTDTQYF. This chain connects TRBV11-2 to TRBJ2-3, with D hard to call. The CDR3 runs to 16 residues. Germline V gene sequence: CDR1 SGHAT, CDR2 FQNNGV. The ends were cut back, 2 bases at V and 0 bases at J, with 12 bases in the middle.

This clonotype was recorded at least ten times. The J gene is TRBJ1-2, the V gene TRBV2, with no clear D. V lost 5 bases and J 5 bases, leaving 9 bases between the germline ends. Per the germline V gene, CDR1 is SNHLY and CDR2 is FYNNEI. The CDR3 runs to 12 residues. As DNA, the CDR3 is TGTGCCAGCAGTCCCGGGATATATGGCTACACCTTC. Translated: CASSPGIYGYTF.

The V call is TRBV7-2, the J call TRBJ1-5; D remains ambiguous. V lost 5 bases, J lost 6 bases, and 11 bases lay in between. Germline V CDR1 and CDR2: SGHTA, FQGNSA. The CDR3 sequence is 13 residues long. DNA for the CDR3: TGTGCCAGCAGCGCCTACAGCGGTCAGCCCCAGCATTTT. Protein sequence: CASSAYSGQPQHF.

This clonotype has a handful of counts. This chain joins TRBV7-3 and TRBJ2-3; D unresolved. CDR1 is SGHTA, CDR2 FQGTGA, per germline. CDR3 length equals 14 residues. Trimming removed 2 bases at V and 2 bases at J, with 8 bases between. The CDR3 sequence: CASSLSGTTDTQYF. DNA of the CDR3: TGTGCCAGCAGCTTATCGGGTACCACAGATACGCAGTATTTT.

Note on this clonotype: Since a much larger clone is just one base distant, this may be a read error. This chain links TRBV10-3 with TRBJ2-5; 10 nucleotides match TRBD2. The CDR3 extends over 18 amino acids. In germline, CDR1 is ENHRY, CDR2 SYGVKD. V was pared by 0 bases and J by 11 bases, with 18 bases of the junction left unmatched. CDR3 sequence reads: CAISESSSPSGRGNEQYF. The CDR3 bases are TGTGCCATCAGTGAGTCCTCCTCGCCTAGCGGGAGAGGTAATGAGCAGTACTTC.

This clonotype was detected a few times. The chain recombines TRBV19 with TRBJ2-7; the match to TRBD2 covers 14 bases. The CDR3 runs 18 residues. Trimming removed 3 bases from V and 1 base from J; junction bases left unmatched: 8. In germline, CDR1 is LNHDA, CDR2 SQIVND (reference sequence). The CDR3 DNA follows: TGTGCCAGTAGTATGCGCGGGACTAGCGGGAGTTTTTCCTACGAGCAGTACTTC. Residues: CASSMRGTSGSFSYEQYF.

This clonotype was counted many times. This sequence joins TRBV3-1 and TRBJ1-2; D is undetermined. The CDR3 has 13 amino acids. V lost 2 bases to trimming and J lost 6 bases, with 10 bases between them. Germline V lookup: CDR1 LGHDT, CDR2 YNNKEL (reference sequence). As DNA, the CDR3 is TGTGCCAGCAGCCAATATCCCGGTAATGGCTACACCTTC. Translation: CASSQYPGNGYTF.

This clonotype occurred many times. This chain uses TRBV7-9 with TRBJ2-1, with 13 bases that match TRBD2. Per the germline V gene, CDR1 is SEHNR and CDR2 is FQNEAQ (reference sequence). The CDR3 has 14 residues. J lost 7 bases, V lost 8 bases, and 5 bases had no gene match. The CDR3 here is CASGLAGEQNEQFF. The CDR3 coding sequence is TGTGCCAGCGGACTAGCGGGGGAGCAAAATGAGCAGTTCTTC.

A word on this clonotype: Given a far larger clone just one base away, this is likely a sequencing read error. The V call is TRBV7-2, the J call TRBJ2-1; 7 bases match TRBD2. The DNA end favors TRBJ2-5, so the J call may be wrong. Germline V gives CDR1 SGHTA, CDR2 FQGNSA. CDR3 size: 15 residues. The CDR3 DNA is TGTGCCAGCAGCTTAATGGCGGGAGTGGTAGAGACCCAGTACTTC. Amino acid sequence: CASSLMAGVVETQYF.

Many counts were recorded for this clonotype. The V call is TRBV11-2, the J call TRBJ1-1, with D unclear. The CDR3 loop spans 14 amino acids. Germline V gene data show CDR1 as SGHAT and CDR2 as FQNNGV. Trimming stripped 2 bases from V and 1 base from J, with 8 bases between. The CDR3 bases are TGTGCCAGCAGCTTACTTTACGGGAACACTGAAGCTTTCTTT. Residues: CASSLLYGNTEAFF.

This clonotype turned up a few times. The V gene is TRBV28, the J gene TRBJ1-2, with 7 bases that match TRBD1. This CDR3 has 14 amino acids. The junction had 7 bases not matched to a gene; V was cut back by 6 bases and J by 3 bases. CDR1 and CDR2 (germline): MDHEN, SYDVKM. CDR3 nucleotide sequence: TGTGCCAGCAGACCTCCTACAGGGGACTATGGCTACACCTTC. Its protein is CASRPPTGDYGYTF.

The rearrangement links TRBV4-2 to TRBJ2-7, with a weak D call TRBD2 (7 bases). The CDR3 totals 14 residues. V was clipped by 6 bases and J by 3 bases, with 15 bases between them. Germline CDR1 is LGHNA and CDR2 is YNFKEQ. This CDR3 reads CASSPERGHYEQYF. Written as DNA, the CDR3 is TGTGCCAGCAGTCCAGAGCGGGGACACTACGAGCAGTACTTC.